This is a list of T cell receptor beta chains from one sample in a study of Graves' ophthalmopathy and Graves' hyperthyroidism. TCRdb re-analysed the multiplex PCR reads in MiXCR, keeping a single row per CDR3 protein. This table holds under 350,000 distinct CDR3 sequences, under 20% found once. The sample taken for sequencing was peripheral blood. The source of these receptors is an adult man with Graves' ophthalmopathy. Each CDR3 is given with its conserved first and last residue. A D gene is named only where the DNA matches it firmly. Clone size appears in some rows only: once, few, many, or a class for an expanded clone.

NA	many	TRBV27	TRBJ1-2	TGTGCCAGCAGGACCCTAGGGACTTACTATGGCTACACCTTC	CASRTLGTYYGYTF
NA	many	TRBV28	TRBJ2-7	TGTGCCAGCAGCTTAAAACTCGGGACGTCCGTCATTGCCTACGAGCAGTACTTC	CASSLKLGTSVIAYEQYF
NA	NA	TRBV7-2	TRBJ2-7	TGTGCCAGCAGTTGGGACTGGGGTTCCTACGAGCAGTACTTC	CASSWDWGSYEQYF
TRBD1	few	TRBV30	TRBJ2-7	TGTGCCTGGACTACAGACAGGGGCCACGAGCAGTACTTC	CAWTTDRGHEQYF
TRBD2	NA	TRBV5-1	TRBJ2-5	TGCGCCAGCAGCTTGGGACTAGCGGGCCGATCACGGGAGACCCAGTACTTC	CASSLGLAGRSRETQYF
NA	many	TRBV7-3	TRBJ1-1	TGTGCCAGCAGCCCCGATTCGCTCGCCCCTGACACTGAAGCTTTCTTT	CASSPDSLAPDTEAFF
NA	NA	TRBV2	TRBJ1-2	TGTGCCAGCAGTGAAGCGAGCTATGGCTACACCTTC	CASSEASYGYTF
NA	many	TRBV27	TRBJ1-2	TGTGCCTCTGGTGTTAACTATGGCTACACCTTC	CASGVNYGYTF
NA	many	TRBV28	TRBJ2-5	TGTGCCAGCAGCCGTTGGACTTTCGAGACCCAGTACTTC	CASSRWTFETQYF
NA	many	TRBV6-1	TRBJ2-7	TGTGCCAGCAGAGACCTGATATACGAGCAGTACTTC	CASRDLIYEQYF
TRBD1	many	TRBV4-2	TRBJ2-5	TGTGCCAGCAGCCACACAGGGGCCCTGGGGATGAGACAAGAGACCCAGTACTTC	CASSHTGALGMRQETQYF
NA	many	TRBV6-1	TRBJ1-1	TGTGCCGCCTCAGGGCTTACGAACACTGAAGCTTTCTTT	CAASGLTNTEAFF
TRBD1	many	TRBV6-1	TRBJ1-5	TGTGCCAGCAGTGGGACAGGGGTAACGCAGCCCCAGCATTTT	CASSGTGVTQPQHF
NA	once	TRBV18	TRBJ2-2	TGTGCCAGCTCACCACGGGCATTCCCTAACACCGGGGAGCTGTTTTTT	CASSPRAFPNTGELFF
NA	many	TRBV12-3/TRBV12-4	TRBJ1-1	TGTGCCAGCAGTTTTTTAGTTAATCGGAAAACTGAAGCTTTCTTT	CASSFLVNRKTEAFF
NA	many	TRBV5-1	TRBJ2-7	TGCGCCAGCAGCTACCGTGGAGACGGTCCTCACTCCTACGAGCAGTACTTC	CASSYRGDGPHSYEQYF
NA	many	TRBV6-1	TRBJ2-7	TGTGCCAGCGGGAGGACCTACGAGCAGTACTTC	CASGRTYEQYF
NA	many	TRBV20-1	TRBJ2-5	TGCAGTGCTTCTGGGGGCCCCATCGGGTTC	CSASGGPIGF
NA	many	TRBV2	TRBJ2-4	TGTGCCAGCAGTGCGGTTGGCCTTGGGGGGGCGTTAGCCAAAAACATTCAGTACTTC	CASSAVGLGGALAKNIQYF
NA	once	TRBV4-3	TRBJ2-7	TGCGCCAGCAGCCAAGAGGCCAGTTTTCTCTACGAGCAGTACTTC	CASSQEASFLYEQYF
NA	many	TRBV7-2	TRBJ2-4	TGTGCCAGCAGCGGACGGGGTCCGGGGAACATTCAGTACTTC	CASSGRGPGNIQYF
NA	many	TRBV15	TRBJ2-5	TGTGCCACCAGCAGAGGGACAAGTGTTGAAACCCAGTACTTC	CATSRGTSVETQYF
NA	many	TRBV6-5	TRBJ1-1	TGTGCCAGCAGTTACTCTGGGTTCATCGCTGAAGCTTTCTTT	CASSYSGFIAEAFF
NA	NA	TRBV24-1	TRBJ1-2	TGTGCCACCAGTGATCAAGACACCGACTATGGCTACACCTTC	CATSDQDTDYGYTF
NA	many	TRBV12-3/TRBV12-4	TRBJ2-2	TGTGCCAGCAGGGCTACAGGCACCGGGGAGCTGTTTTTT	CASRATGTGELFF
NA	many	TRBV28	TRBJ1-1	TGTGCCAGCAGTTTCACAGGGTTCGCTGAAGCTTTCTTT	CASSFTGFAEAFF
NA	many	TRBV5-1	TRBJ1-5	TGCGCCAGCAGCTTGGATGTTAGCAATCAGCCCCAGCATTTT	CASSLDVSNQPQHF
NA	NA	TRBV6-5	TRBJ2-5	TGTGCCAGCAGTTACTCGCGGCAAGAGACCCAGTACTTC	CASSYSRQETQYF
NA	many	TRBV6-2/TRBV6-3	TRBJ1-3	TGTGCCAGCAGCTACGACAAGGGTTTGAGCTCTGGAAACACCATATATTTT	CASSYDKGLSSGNTIYF
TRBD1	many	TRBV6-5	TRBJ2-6	TGTGCCAGCAGTTACGGGACAGGTCCGGGGGCCAACGTCCTGACTTTC	CASSYGTGPGANVLTF
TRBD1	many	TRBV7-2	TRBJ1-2	TGTGCCAGCAGCTCTCCCAGGGGGCCCAACTATGGCTACACCTTC	CASSSPRGPNYGYTF
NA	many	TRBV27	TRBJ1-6	TGTGCCAGCAGTACCCGCCCTGCGAACAATTCACCCCTCCACTTT	CASSTRPANNSPLHF
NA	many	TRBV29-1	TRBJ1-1	TGCAGTACTCTTTCGGGGATTGGCACTGAAGCTTTCTTT	CSTLSGIGTEAFF
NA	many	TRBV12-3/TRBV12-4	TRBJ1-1	TGTGCCAGCAGCCTCCTCCAGAAAAGGCCTGAAGCTTTCTTT	CASSLLQKRPEAFF
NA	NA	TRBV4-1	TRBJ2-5	TGCGCCAGCAGCCAAGTGGGGGATAAAGAGACCCAGTACTTC	CASSQVGDKETQYF
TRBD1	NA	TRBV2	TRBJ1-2	TGTGCCAGCAGGGGGGACAGTACTAACTATGGCTACACCTTC	CASRGDSTNYGYTF
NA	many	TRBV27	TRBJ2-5	TGTGCCAGCAGTTTATCGCACCGGGACCAGGGGCAAGAGACCCAGTACTTC	CASSLSHRDQGQETQYF
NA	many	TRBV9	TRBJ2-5	TGTGCCAGCAGCGTAGCGGGACGCATGGAGTCGCAAGAGACCCAGTACTTC	CASSVAGRMESQETQYF
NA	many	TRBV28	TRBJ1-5	TGTGCCAGCAGGTCGGGACGGAGCAATCAGCCCCAGCATTTT	CASRSGRSNQPQHF
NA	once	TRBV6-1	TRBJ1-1	TGTGCCAGCAGCAACCGGGCCAATGAAGCTTTCTTT	CASSNRANEAFF
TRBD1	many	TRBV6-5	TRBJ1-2	TGTGCCAGCAGTTCGGCGGGACAGGAGATTAACTATGGCTACACCTTC	CASSSAGQEINYGYTF
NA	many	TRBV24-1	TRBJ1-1	TGTGCCACCAGCAGTACAGAGAACACTGAAGCTTTCTTT	CATSSTENTEAFF
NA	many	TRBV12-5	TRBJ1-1	TGTGCTAGTGGCCCCACCCATGGGGAGGGAACTGAAGCTTTCTTT	CASGPTHGEGTEAFF
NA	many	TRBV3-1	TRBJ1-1	TGTGCCAGCGAGGGGAGCACTGAAGCTTTCTTT	CASEGSTEAFF
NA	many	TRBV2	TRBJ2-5	TGTGCCAGCAGTGAAGTCCAAGAGACCCAGTACTTC	CASSEVQETQYF
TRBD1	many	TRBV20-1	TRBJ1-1	TGCAGTGCCCCCCGGACAGGGGGAGGCACTGAAGCTTTCTTT	CSAPRTGGGTEAFF
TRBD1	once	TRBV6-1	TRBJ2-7	TGTGCCAGCAGGGCTGGGTTGGGACAGGGGATCTCCTACGAGCAGTACTTC	CASRAGLGQGISYEQYF
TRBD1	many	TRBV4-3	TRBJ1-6	TGCGCCAGCAGCCCAGGACAGGAGGGTAGCTCCTATAATTCACCCCTCCACTTT	CASSPGQEGSSYNSPLHF
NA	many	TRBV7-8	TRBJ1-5	TGTGCCAGCAGCTTGAGTTGGGTCTCGGGTCAGCCCCAGCATTTT	CASSLSWVSGQPQHF